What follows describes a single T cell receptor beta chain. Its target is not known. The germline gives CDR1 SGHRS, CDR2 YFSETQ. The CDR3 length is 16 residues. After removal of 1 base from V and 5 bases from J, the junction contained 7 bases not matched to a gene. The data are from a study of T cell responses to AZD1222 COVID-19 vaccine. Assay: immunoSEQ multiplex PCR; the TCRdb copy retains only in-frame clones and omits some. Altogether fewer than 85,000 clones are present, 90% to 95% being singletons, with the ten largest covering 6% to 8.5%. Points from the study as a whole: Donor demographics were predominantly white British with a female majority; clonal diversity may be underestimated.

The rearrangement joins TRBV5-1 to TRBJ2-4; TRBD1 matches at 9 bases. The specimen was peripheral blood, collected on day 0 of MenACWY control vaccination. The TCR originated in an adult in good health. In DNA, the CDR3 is TGCGCCAGCAGCTTGACCCGGGACAGGGCGGAAAACATTCAGTACTTC. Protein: CASSLTRDRAENIQYF.